This TCR beta chain emerged from a study of molecular identifiers for immune sequencing clone quantification. General observations from the study: Spiked Jurkat TCR RNA equivalent to one cell reportedly surfaced among over 850,000 naive cells.

Germline V CDR1 and CDR2: SGHRS, YFSETQ. CDR3 length: 14 residues. The V segment lost 4 bases and the J segment 6 bases; nucleotides outside the gene matches: 7. Library preparation followed earlier protocols using designated TCR primers. TCRdb re-analysed the PCR reads in MiXCR, keeping a single row per CDR3 protein. The sample shows around 300,000 distinct CDR3 sequences, roughly a quarter of them seen only once. This clonotype was seen many times. Its antigen is still unknown. The sequence came from a human donor in good health. Some libraries in this study had Jurkat cell RNA spiked in. The sample consisted of naive CD8+ T cells from blood, with Jurkat cell RNA spiked in. Subset indicated: FACS-sorted CD8+CD4-CCR7+CD45RA+ naive T cells. The chain combines TRBV5-1 with TRBJ1-2; 9 bases match TRBD1. CDR3 amino acids: CASSPTGGLDGYTF. The CDR3 nucleotides read TGCGCCAGCAGCCCCACAGGGGGCCTCGATGGCTACACCTTC.